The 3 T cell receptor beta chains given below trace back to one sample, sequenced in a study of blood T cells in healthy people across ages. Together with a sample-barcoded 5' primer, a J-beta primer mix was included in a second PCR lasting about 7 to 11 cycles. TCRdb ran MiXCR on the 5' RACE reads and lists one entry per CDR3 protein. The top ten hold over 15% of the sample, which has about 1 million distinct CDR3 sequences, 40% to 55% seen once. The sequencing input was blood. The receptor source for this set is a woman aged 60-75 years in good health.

CDR3 residues: CSARDQGLREKLFF. CDR3 nucleotides: TGCAGTGCTAGAGATCAAGGGTTGAGAGAAAAACTGTTTTTT. The V gene is TRBV20-1, the J gene TRBJ1-4, with D unclear. V dropped 0 bases and J dropped 8 bases, with 13 bases sitting between them. The CDR3 consists of 14 residues. CDR1 is DFQATT, CDR2 SNEGSKA, per germline (reference sequence).

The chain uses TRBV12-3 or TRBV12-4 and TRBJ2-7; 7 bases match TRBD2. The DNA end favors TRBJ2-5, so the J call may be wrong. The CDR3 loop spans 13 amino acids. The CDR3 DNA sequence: TGTGCCAGCAGTTTAAGCGGGAAAGGGACCCAGTACTTC. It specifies CASSLSGKGTQYF.

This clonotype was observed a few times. CDR3 in amino acids: CASSLALKGRNSYEQYF. As DNA, the CDR3 is TGCGCCAGCAGCTTGGCCCTAAAGGGACGGAACAGCTACGAGCAGTACTTC. The gene calls are TRBV5-1 and TRBJ2-7; TRBD1 or TRBD2 may be the D gene (5 bases each). The length of the CDR3 is 17 residues. V was cut by 0 bases and J by 3 bases, with 19 bases left in between. The V gene's germline CDR1 is SGHRS and CDR2 YFSETQ.